What follows describes a single T cell receptor (beta chain). This CDR3 is 15 amino acids long. V lost 0 bases and J lost 5; bases outside the gene matches: 4. Germline assignment: CDR1 SGHRS and CDR2 YFSETQ. Alongside a J-beta primer mix, a sample-barcoded 5' primer served in a second PCR lasting about 7 to 11 cycles. TCRdb re-analysed the 5' RACE reads in MiXCR, keeping a single row per CDR3 protein. The sample lists fewer than 2 million distinct CDR3 sequences; 39% were seen once. This sample is drawn from a study of blood T cells in healthy people across ages. The chain uses TRBV5-1 and TRBJ2-3; 9 bases are shared with TRBD2. The sequence was collected from a human donor in good health. The sequenced material came from blood. The CDR3 sequence is CASSLVASGEDTQYF. The CDR3 region has the DNA TGCGCCAGCAGCTTGGTGGCTAGCGGGGAAGATACGCAGTATTTT.